These T cell receptor beta chains were read from a single sample in a study of T cell responses to AZD1222 COVID-19 vaccine. Clones were sequenced by immunoSEQ multiplex PCR, and TCRdb holds only the in-frame ones, with some missing. The data show around 100,000 clones, 86% seen once. The input for sequencing was peripheral blood, taken on day 0 of AZD1222 vaccination. Every receptor here comes from an adult in good health. Each CDR3 is given with its conserved first and last residue. D genes are given only for firm matches. Clone size is given for some rows only: seen once, a few or many times, or a class if the clone is expanded.

size	length	D	J	V	DNA	CDR3
NA	13	TRBD1	TRBJ1-5	TRBV30	TGTGCCTGGAGGCGGGACAGGGGGCAGCCCCAGCATTTT	CAWRRDRGQPQHF
NA	13	NA	TRBJ1-1	TRBV18	TGTGCCAGCTCGGAGCAGAAGATGTCGGAAGCTTTCTTT	CASSEQKMSEAFF
NA	12	NA	TRBJ1-4	TRBV25-1	TGTGCCAGCAGTGAATTCGGTGAAAAACTGTTTTTT	CASSEFGEKLFF
NA	14	NA	TRBJ2-3	TRBV27	TGTGCCAGCAGTTTCAGTATGGGTACAGATACGCAGTATTTT	CASSFSMGTDTQYF
NA	13	NA	TRBJ1-6	TRBV28	TGTGCCAGCGGGCGGGGCTGGAATTCACCCCTCCACTTT	CASGRGWNSPLHF
NA	12	NA	TRBJ1-5	TRBV28	TGTGCCAGCAGCTCTCTCAGTCAGCCCCAGCATTTT	CASSSLSQPQHF
NA	16	TRBD1	TRBJ2-5	TRBV19	TGTGCCAGTAGTATCAGAGGCAGGGGGTGGGGAGAGACCCAGTACTTC	CASSIRGRGWGETQYF
NA	13	NA	TRBJ1-5	TRBV28	TGTGCCAGCAGTTTACGCCACAATCAGCCCCAGCATTTT	CASSLRHNQPQHF
few	18	TRBD2	TRBJ2-2	TRBV24-1	TGTGCCACCAGTGATCTGGGACTAGCGGACGGGAACACCGGGGAGCTGTTTTTT	CATSDLGLADGNTGELFF
NA	16	TRBD1	TRBJ2-3	TRBV5-1	TGCGCCAGCAGCTTCACCCGGGACAGCGGTACAGATACGCAGTATTTT	CASSFTRDSGTDTQYF
NA	13	NA	TRBJ1-1	TRBV5-1	TGCGCCAGCAGGAGGGAGAGCGGCACTGAAGCTTTCTTT	CASRRESGTEAFF
NA	15	NA	TRBJ2-2	TRBV7-2	TGTGCCAGCAGCTTAGAGGGGGGAAGCATCGGGGAGCTGTTTTTT	CASSLEGGSIGELFF
few	16	NA	TRBJ1-3	TRBV7-9	TGTGCCAGCAGCTTACTAACACAACACTCTGGAAACACCATATATTTT	CASSLLTQHSGNTIYF
NA	14	NA	TRBJ1-4	TRBV5-1	TGCGCCAGCAGCTTGGGGGGAACTAATGAAAAACTGTTTTTT	CASSLGGTNEKLFF
NA	12	NA	TRBJ2-7	TRBV5-1	TGCGCCAGCAGCTGGGACACTTACGAGCAGTACTTC	CASSWDTYEQYF
NA	13	NA	TRBJ2-7	TRBV5-6	TGTGCCAGCAGCTTGGGGCAGCACTACGAGCAGTACTTC	CASSLGQHYEQYF
NA	12	NA	TRBJ1-2	TRBV29-1	TGCAGCGTTGAAAGGAGGGAGTGGGGCTACACCTTC	CSVERREWGYTF
few	14	NA	TRBJ2-1	TRBV29-1	TGCACCACGAAATCTGGGGTGACCTACAATGAGCAGTTCTTC	CTTKSGVTYNEQFF
NA	15	NA	TRBJ1-5	TRBV5-5	TGTGCCAGCAGCTTGACGACAGGCCTAAGTGGGCCCCAGCATTTT	CASSLTTGLSGPQHF
NA	15	NA	TRBJ2-3	TRBV4-2	TGTGCCAGCAGCCGTGGGGGTAGTAGCACAGATACGCAGTATTTT	CASSRGGSSTDTQYF
NA	13	NA	TRBJ1-2	TRBV3-1/TRBV3-2	TGTGCCAGCAGCCAAGGGAATAGCTATGGCTACACCTTC	CASSQGNSYGYTF
NA	15	NA	TRBJ1-5	TRBV6-4	TGTGCCAGCAGTTCCGAGGGGGGTGGCAATCAGCCCCAGCATTTT	CASSSEGGGNQPQHF
once	14	NA	TRBJ2-1	TRBV2	TGTGCCAGCCTTCGGCGGGAAGGTTACAATGAGCAGTTCTTC	CASLRREGYNEQFF
NA	14	NA	TRBJ1-5	TRBV6-1	TGTGCCAGCAGTGAAGCGAGTTCTAATCAGCCCCAGCATTTT	CASSEASSNQPQHF
NA	14	NA	TRBJ1-1	TRBV6-5	TGTGCCAGCAGTTTTATTCCGGGGGGCACTGAAGCTTTCTTT	CASSFIPGGTEAFF
NA	16	NA	TRBJ2-7	TRBV4-3	TGCGCCAGCAGCCAAGCCACTTCAGGTTTTGGTTACGAGCAGTACTTC	CASSQATSGFGYEQYF
NA	16	TRBD1	TRBJ2-7	TRBV4-1	TGCGCCAGCAGCCAAGATCAGGGGGTGACATCCTACGAGCAGTACTTC	CASSQDQGVTSYEQYF
once	16	TRBD2	TRBJ2-1	TRBV3-1/TRBV3-2	TGTGCCAGCAGGTCCGGGACTAGCGTGTCCTACAATGAGCAGTTCTTC	CASRSGTSVSYNEQFF
once	14	NA	TRBJ2-1	TRBV6-5	TGTGCCACCGAGGATGGAAGCTCCTACAATGAGCAGTTCTTC	CATEDGSSYNEQFF
NA	15	NA	TRBJ1-5	TRBV11-2	TGTGCCAGCACCCCGACGTCCTTTAGCAATCAGCCCCAGCATTTT	CASTPTSFSNQPQHF
NA	13	NA	TRBJ1-1	TRBV29-1	TGCAGCGCCAACTACAGGGATGGCACTGAAGCTTTCTTT	CSANYRDGTEAFF
NA	15	TRBD1	TRBJ1-4	TRBV24-1	TGTGCCACCCCTTCTGACAGGGGAAAGAGTGAAAAACTGTTTTTT	CATPSDRGKSEKLFF
NA	14	TRBD1	TRBJ1-2	TRBV7-9	TGTGCCAGCAGCCGGGGACAGGGGGCAAGTGGCTACACCTTC	CASSRGQGASGYTF
NA	14	TRBD2	TRBJ2-1	TRBV5-1	TGCGCCAGCAGCTCTAGCGGGGGTAACAATGAGCAGTTCTTC	CASSSSGGNNEQFF
few	15	NA	TRBJ1-1	TRBV28	TGTGCCAGCAGACCGTTAAAGGTTTTTGGGACTGAAGCTTTCTTT	CASRPLKVFGTEAFF
few	11	NA	TRBJ1-2	TRBV4-3	TGCGCCAGCAGCCAAGCGGGGGCGACGACCTTC	CASSQAGATTF
NA	15	TRBD2	TRBJ2-1	TRBV19	TGTGCCAGTAGTATGACTAGCGGGAGTGGCGATGAGCAGTTCTTC	CASSMTSGSGDEQFF
NA	12	NA	TRBJ2-7	TRBV24-1	TGTGCCACCAGGGGCAGGATGGGCGAGCAGTACTTC	CATRGRMGEQYF
NA	12	TRBD2	TRBJ2-7	TRBV9	TGTGCCAGCAGCGTAGAAGCGGGAGAGCAGTACTTC	CASSVEAGEQYF
few	14	NA	TRBJ1-2	TRBV6-1	TGTGCCAGCAGTGAAGATGCCAGGTCCTATGGCTACACCTTC	CASSEDARSYGYTF
NA	14	TRBD2	TRBJ2-5	TRBV3-1/TRBV3-2	TGTGCCAGCAGCCTCATAGCGGGAGTAGAGACCCAGTACTTC	CASSLIAGVETQYF
NA	13	NA	TRBJ2-7	TRBV21-1	TGTGCCAGCAGCAATTCGGGGATAGGCGAGCAGTACTTC	CASSNSGIGEQYF
NA	14	NA	TRBJ2-5	TRBV7-2	TGTGCCAGCAGCCCCGACAGGAAGGGAGAGACCCAGTACTTC	CASSPDRKGETQYF
NA	16	NA	TRBJ1-5	TRBV3-1/TRBV3-2	TGTGCCAGCAGCCAAGGGGGACCGCGGATCAATCAGCCCCAGCATTTT	CASSQGGPRINQPQHF
few	18	NA	TRBJ2-4	TRBV27	TGTGCCAGCAGTTTACCGCGGACCCAGATTATAGCCAAAAACATTCAGTACTTC	CASSLPRTQIIAKNIQYF
NA	15	NA	TRBJ1-3	TRBV9	TGTGCCAGCAGCGTAGTTGGAGGGACTGGAAACACCATATATTTT	CASSVVGGTGNTIYF